This TCR beta chain appears in the sequencing data of a study of spatial heterogeneity in lung cancer (dated by TCRdb to the late 2010s). The study in broad terms: Beta-chain transcripts were consistently detected in greater numbers than alpha-chain transcripts, which likely reflects a higher abundance of beta-chain transcripts. A strong correlation was found between TCR transcript counts in tumor regions and a T cell transcriptional module score from matched bulk RNA-seq. In the raw uncorrected reads, each unique combination of TCR and UMI appeared more than ten times on average. In non-small cell lung cancer, the study made a quantitative comparison of TCR alpha and beta repertoires among multiple tumor regions, matched nontumor lung and blood. TCR repertoire features were related to nonsynonymous mutation counts determined by whole-exome sequencing of tumor tissue. At surgery, both alpha and beta chains were TCR-sequenced in more than 200 tumor regions, some 64 matched nontumor lung samples and around 50 PBMC samples.

What this sample's time point label stands for: sample taken at primary tumor resection. The donors were fewer than 90 patients from the lung TRACERx cohort who had early-stage, untreated non-small cell lung cancer. Whole RNA extracted from tumor and nontumor lung tissue, or from cryopreserved PBMC samples, was used for TCR sequencing without cell sorting. Patients were selected for TCR sequencing only if sufficient RNA was available from at least two tumor regions. Before selection, tumor and adjacent nontumor lung specimens were reviewed by a lung pathologist. From the cysteine through the phenylalanine, the CDR3 covers 12 amino acids. The retained sequence is limited to the CDR3, 36 bases, with the frame set at the first base. Trimming takes 6 bases from V and 7 bases from J, and the germline ends sit 13 bases apart. The protocol used for the library was 5' RACE. Sequencer: NextSeq 500. The TCR library protocol attached a unique molecular identifier to each TCR cDNA molecule to allow correction of PCR and sequencing errors. Turning to the authors' computational methods: TCR identification, UMI-based error correction and CDR3 extraction were performed with Decombinator tools. TCRs above a frequency of 2 per 1,000, corresponding to the top 1% of the tumor frequency distribution, were defined as expanded. Expanded tumor TCRs were classed as regional if statistically deemed absent (corrected P<0.05) from at least one tumor region, otherwise ubiquitous. Each repertoire was subsampled 100 times to 5,000 TCRs, after which Renyi diversity was computed with the R vegan package. CDR3 similarity networks were built from amino acid triplet string-kernel similarity, with CDR3s being connected when pairwise similarity was above 0.82. Using fastp at Q25 and MiXCR, TCRdb reprocessed the public reads and kept productive beta chains. Merged by CDR3 protein, the rows form single entries marked with the most common genes and DNA. The V and J calls and clone size come from TCRdb's table, not from the authors' own analysis. The sample records roughly 9,200 distinct CDR3 sequences, 2.9% of which are singletons. Around 15% of the sample comes from the top ten.

Findings and caveats that apply to the study as a whole: Confirming at a functional level the hypothesis that regional TCRs recognize regional mutations was considered to require additional single-cell paired TCR alpha and beta sequencing. The number of expanded intratumoral alpha and beta TCRs correlated with the tumor nonsynonymous mutation count. TCR-seq coverage of tumor T cells was estimated at only approximately 7% for alpha chains and about 14% for beta chains. Counts of ubiquitous and regional expanded TCRs correlated with counts of ubiquitous and regional nonsynonymous mutations, respectively.

This clonotype was detected many times. Its antigen is currently not known. No much larger clonotype is one base removed from it; base qualities were not supplied. The rearranged segments are TRBV12-3 or TRBV12-4 and TRBJ2-7, with no D gene named confidently. This sequence originates from a male donor with early-stage non-small cell lung cancer. Sample: lung tumor tissue, taken at surgery. CDR3 protein: CASSSGRREQYF. The DNA sequence is given as TGTGCCAGCAGCTCCGGCCGGCGGGAGCAGTACTTC.